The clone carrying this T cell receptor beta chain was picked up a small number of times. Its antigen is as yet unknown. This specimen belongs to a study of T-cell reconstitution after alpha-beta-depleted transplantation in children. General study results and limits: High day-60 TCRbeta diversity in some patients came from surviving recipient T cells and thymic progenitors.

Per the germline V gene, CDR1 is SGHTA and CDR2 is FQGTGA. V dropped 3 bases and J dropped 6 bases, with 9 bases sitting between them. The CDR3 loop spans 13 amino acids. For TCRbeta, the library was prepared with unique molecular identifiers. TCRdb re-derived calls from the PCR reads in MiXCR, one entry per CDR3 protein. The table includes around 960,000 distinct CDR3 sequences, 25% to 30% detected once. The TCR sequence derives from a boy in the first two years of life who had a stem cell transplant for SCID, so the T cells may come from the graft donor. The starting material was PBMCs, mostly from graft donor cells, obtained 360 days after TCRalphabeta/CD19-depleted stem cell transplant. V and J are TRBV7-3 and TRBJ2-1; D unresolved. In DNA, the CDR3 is TGTGCCAGCAGCTTGTCCTTACTCAATGAGCAGTTCTTC. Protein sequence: CASSLSLLNEQFF.